The 32 T cell receptor beta chains below were found in one sample sequenced in a study of cytomegalovirus exposure and HLA in healthy donors. PCR used 60 Vbeta primers and 13 Jbeta primers. Here immunoSEQ multiplex PCR was the method, and the copy in TCRdb shows in-frame clones only, minus some. The sample has more than 100,000 clones, over 80% seen once. The sample consisted of PBMCs. The source is a man between 40 and 49 years old in good health and CMV-seronegative.

This chain uses TRBV11-1 with TRBJ2-5, with TRBD2 matching 12 bases. The germline CDR1 and CDR2 sequences are SGHAT and FQDESV (reference sequence). The junction had 8 bases not matched to a gene; V was cut back by 1 base and J by 5 bases. This CDR3 has 17 amino acids. In DNA, the CDR3 is TGTGCCAGCAGCTTAGGCCGACTAGCGGGAGTGTCTGAGACCCAGTACTTC. Translated: CASSLGRLAGVSETQYF.

V is TRBV27 and J is TRBJ2-5; no reliable D call. The J call is uncertain, as TRBJ2-7 better fits the DNA end. The CDR3 totals 14 residues. From germline, CDR1 is MNHEY and CDR2 SMNVEV (reference sequence). For the CDR3, the DNA is TGTGCCAGCAGTTTATACGACACGACCTACGAGCAGTACTTC. It specifies CASSLYDTTYEQYF.

The chain recombines TRBV5-1 with TRBJ2-1; 11 nucleotides agree with TRBD2. Trimming removed 2 bases from V and 13 bases from J; junction bases left unmatched: 8. This CDR3 is built from 14 residues. Germline CDR1 and CDR2: SGHRS and YFSETQ. The CDR3 DNA follows: TGCGCCAGCAGCTTTGGTACTAGCGGGAGTCGCCAGTTCTTC. Translating it yields CASSFGTSGSRQFF.

V and J are TRBV18 and TRBJ2-7; 12 nucleotides line up with TRBD2. The CDR3 covers 15 residues. Germline CDR1 reads KGHSH; CDR2 reads LQKENI. Trimming removed 3 bases from V and 5 bases from J; junction bases left unmatched: 5. CDR3: CASSPSSGRVNEQYF. The CDR3 DNA is TGTGCCAGCTCACCTTCTAGCGGGAGGGTAAACGAGCAGTACTTC.

V is TRBV7-9 and J is TRBJ1-5; 7 nucleotides line up with TRBD1. CDR3 size: 14 residues. V was clipped by 6 bases and J by 2 bases; unmatched bases: 4. Germline V gene data show CDR1 as SEHNR and CDR2 as FQNEAQ (reference sequence). In DNA, the CDR3 is TGTGCCAGCAGTTTCACAGGGGGCAATCAGCCCCAGCATTTT. Translation: CASSFTGGNQPQHF. Supplemented by reference TRBV7-9 and TRBJ1-5, the full variable domain reads DTGVSQNPRHKITKRGQNVTFRCDPISEHNRLYWYRQTLGQGPEFLTYFQNEAQLEKSRLLSDRFSAERPKGSFSTLEIQRTEQGDSAMYLCASSFTGGNQPQHFGDGTRLSIL.

The chain combines TRBV11-2 with TRBJ2-3; 14 bases map to TRBD2. CDR1 SGHAT and CDR2 FQNNGV come from the germline V gene. Trimming took 5 bases from V and 0 from J; bases not matched to a gene: 4. This CDR3 comprises 17 residues. The CDR3 DNA reads TGTGCCAGCAGCCCGGGACTAGCGGGGGTGAGCACAGATACGCAGTATTTT. It is translated as CASSPGLAGVSTDTQYF.

This chain joins TRBV21-1 and TRBJ1-5; TRBD1, the table's D call, was not compared with the DNA. TRBV21-1 is a recognized pseudogene. The length of the CDR3 is 15 residues. CDR3 amino acids: CASSSRDSVNQPQHF. Here the CDR3 DNA reads TGTGCCAGCAGCTCCAGGGACAGCGTCAATCAGCCCCAGCATTTT.

This rearrangement joins TRBV7-2 to TRBJ1-6; TRBD1 might be the D (5 bases). The CDR3 length is 15 residues. The germline gives CDR1 SGHTA, CDR2 FQGNSA. V dropped 1 base and J dropped 10 bases, with 14 bases sitting between them. The CDR3: CASSLDQGGSSPLHF. CDR3 bases: TGTGCCAGCAGCTTAGATCAGGGAGGTTCATCACCCCTCCACTTT.

The rearrangement joins TRBV5-4 to TRBJ2-7, with TRBD2 matching over 7 bases. The V segment lost 4 bases and the J segment 3 bases; nucleotides outside the gene matches: 4. This CDR3 spans 13 amino acids. In germline, CDR1 is SGHNT, CDR2 YYREEE (reference sequence). CDR3 nucleotide sequence: TGTGCCAGCAGCGGGGCTAGCGGCTACGAGCAGTACTTC. As protein: CASSGASGYEQYF. Drawing the rest from reference TRBV5-4 and TRBJ2-7, the complete variable domain is ETGVTQSPTHLIKTRGQQVTLRCSSQSGHNTVSWYQQALGQGPQFIFQYYREEENGRGNFPPRFSGLQFPNYSSELNVNALELDDSALYLCASSGASGYEQYFGPGTRLTVT.

The gene calls are TRBV7-3 and TRBJ2-7; 10 bases fit TRBD1. This CDR3 has 16 residues. Losses at the gene ends were 5 bases for V and 3 bases for J; bases not matched to a gene: 10. CDR1 is SGHTA and CDR2 is FQGTGA in the germline V gene. The CDR3 coding sequence is TGTGCCAGCAGCCCCAAGGTTCGGACAGGGGGCTACGAGCAGTACTTC. It encodes CASSPKVRTGGYEQYF.

This clone was observed a few times. J is TRBJ1-4 and V is TRBV19; D not certain. The germline CDR1 and CDR2 sequences are LNHDA and SQIVND (reference sequence). The CDR3 runs 11 residues. Deletions cut 7 bases from V and 4 bases from J, with 4 bases between. DNA of the CDR3: TGTGCCAGTACCAATAATGAAAAACTGTTTTTT. Translating gives CASTNNEKLFF.

V is TRBV9 and J is TRBJ2-5; D possibly corresponds to TRBD1 (6 bases). Trimming removed 2 bases from V and 1 base from J, with 12 bases in between. The length of the CDR3 is 15 residues. From germline, CDR1 is SGDLS and CDR2 YYNGEE. Written as DNA, the CDR3 is TGTGCCAGCAGCGTGGGGACACTCACCCAAGAGACCCAGTACTTC. Protein sequence: CASSVGTLTQETQYF. Filled out from reference TRBV9 and TRBJ2-5, the complete variable domain reads DSGVTQTPKHLITATGQRVTLRCSPRSGDLSVYWYQQSLDQGLQFLIQYYNGEERAKGNILERFSAQQFPDLHSELNLSSLELGDSALYFCASSVGTLTQETQYFGPGTRLLVL.

The CDR3, as DNA: TGTGCCAGCAGCTTAGGGGCGCGAGCGGGGGGGCCCTACGAGCAGTACTTC. Protein sequence: CASSLGARAGGPYEQYF. The V and J genes are TRBV11-2 and TRBJ2-7; 10 nucleotides line up with TRBD2. Trimming took 1 base from V and 2 from J; bases not matched to a gene: 8. This CDR3 has 17 residues. CDR1 is SGHAT, CDR2 FQNNGV, per germline.

The V and J genes are TRBV21-1 and TRBJ2-2; the listed D gene, TRBD1, was not tested against the DNA. TRBV21-1 corresponds to a pseudogene. The CDR3 is 19 amino acids. CDR3 region: CASSKVVKGDRGLPGELFF. The CDR3 nucleotides are TGTGCCAGCAGCAAAGTAGTAAAGGGAGACAGGGGGTTACCCGGGGAGCTGTTTTTT.

The V and J genes are TRBV11-2 and TRBJ1-1; D unclear. The germline V and J ends were trimmed by 3 bases and 1 base, with 9 bases remaining between them. Germline V gene sequence: CDR1 SGHAT, CDR2 FQNNGV. The CDR3 is made up of 14 amino acids. The CDR3 DNA sequence: TGTGCCAGCAGCTTCCAGAATTCGAACACTGAAGCTTTCTTT. Translation: CASSFQNSNTEAFF.

The genes are TRBV28 and TRBJ1-1; D call uncertain. The CDR3 loop spans 14 amino acids. From germline, CDR1 is MDHEN and CDR2 SYDVKM. V was clipped by 1 base and J by 5 bases, with 11 bases between them. This CDR3 is CASSLSLEVTEAFF. DNA for the CDR3: TGTGCCAGCAGTTTATCGCTCGAGGTTACTGAAGCTTTCTTT.

CDR3 protein: CASSPDGRTGELFF. The CDR3 DNA follows: TGTGCCAGCAGTCCAGATGGTCGAACCGGGGAGCTGTTTTTT. The chain joins TRBV28 to TRBJ2-2; D remains ambiguous. The CDR3 sequence is 14 residues long. Germline V gene data show CDR1 as MDHEN and CDR2 as SYDVKM. Trimming stripped 5 bases from V and 5 bases from J, with 12 bases between.

The chain couples TRBV28 to TRBJ1-5; maybe TRBD1 (6 bases). V dropped 5 bases and J dropped 0 bases, with 17 bases sitting between them. Germline lookup yields CDR1 MDHEN and CDR2 SYDVKM. The CDR3 is 17 residues long. CDR3 bases: TGTGCCAGCAGTACAAACGACAGGAGGTATAGCAATCAGCCCCAGCATTTT. Translated, it gives CASSTNDRRYSNQPQHF.

The chain carries TRBV4-1 and TRBJ1-2, with D hard to call. V gave up 0 bases and J gave up 6 bases, with 14 bases separating them. This CDR3 comprises 15 residues. The germline CDR1 and CDR2 sequences are MGHRA and YSYEKL. The CDR3 coding sequence is TGCGCCAGCAGCCAAGATAACCCCCGGGTCAATGGCTACACCTTC. This sequence encodes CASSQDNPRVNGYTF.

The genes are TRBV10-3 and TRBJ2-3, with 8 bases lining up with TRBD2. The CDR3 consists of 15 residues. Germline CDR1 is ENHRY and CDR2 is SYGVKD. Trimming removed 3 bases from V and 2 bases from J; junction bases left unmatched: 4. The CDR3 coding sequence is TGTGCCATCAGTGAAGCTAGCGGGCACACAGATACGCAGTATTTT. Residues: CAISEASGHTDTQYF.

The CDR3 nucleotides are TGTGCCTGCGGACAGGGTGCATTAAATGAGCAGTTCTTC. Translation: CACGQGALNEQFF. This sequence joins TRBV30 and TRBJ2-1, with TRBD1 identical over 8 bases. The ends lost 6 bases at V and 7 bases at J; junction bases unmatched: 8. The CDR3 runs to 13 residues. Germline CDR1 and CDR2: GTSNPN and SVGIG (reference sequence).

The V call is TRBV5-1, the J call TRBJ1-1; a weak D match, TRBD1 (6 bases). Germline V gives CDR1 SGHRS, CDR2 YFSETQ. The V end lost 1 base, the J end lost 5 bases, and 15 bases lay between the germline ends. This CDR3 is 15 amino acids long. The CDR3 DNA sequence: TGCGCCAGCAGCTTGATGACCCAGGGGAAAACTGAAGCTTTCTTT. This translates into CASSLMTQGKTEAFF.

V and J are TRBV7-9 and TRBJ1-1, with unresolved D. The CDR3 consists of 17 residues. CDR1 and CDR2 (germline): SEHNR, FQNEAQ (reference sequence). Trimming cost V 5 bases and J 5 bases, with 24 bases left between them. The CDR3 DNA reads as TGTGCCAGCAGCCGGAGTGGCGCTCCCTCCTTACAAACTGAAGCTTTCTTT. Amino acid sequence: CASSRSGAPSLQTEAFF. The whole variable domain, remainder taken from reference TRBV7-9 and TRBJ1-1, is DTGVSQNPRHKITKRGQNVTFRCDPISEHNRLYWYRQTLGQGPEFLTYFQNEAQLEKSRLLSDRFSAERPKGSFSTLEIQRTEQGDSAMYLCASSRSGAPSLQTEAFFGQGTRLTVV.

V gene TRBV5-5 combines with J gene TRBJ1-3; the D is unclear. The CDR3 is made up of 14 amino acids. V lost 0 bases and J lost 0, with 4 bases in between. Germline CDR1 and CDR2: SGHKS and YYEKEE (reference sequence). CDR3 sequence reads: CASSLAGSGNTIYF. The CDR3 DNA follows: TGTGCCAGCAGCTTGGCAGGCTCTGGAAACACCATATATTTT.

The chain couples TRBV4-1 to TRBJ1-2; TRBD1 aligns across 7 bases. Germline V gene sequence: CDR1 MGHRA, CDR2 YSYEKL. There are 15 residues in the CDR3. Trimming removed 7 bases from V and 2 bases from J; junction bases left unmatched: 10. In DNA, the CDR3 is TGCGCCAGCACCCTTAGCTTGACAGGGAACTATGGCTACACCTTC. Translation gives CASTLSLTGNYGYTF.

This clone was counted between two and nine times. The V call is TRBV6-6, the J call TRBJ1-6, with TRBD1 matching over 9 bases. The CDR3 contains 12 residues. With 7 bases clipped from V and 19 bases from J, the junction kept 11 bases outside the gene matches. Germline V gene data show CDR1 as MNHNY and CDR2 as SVGAGI (reference sequence). CDR3 residues: CASTHPGQGGHF. The CDR3 DNA reads as TGTGCCAGCACCCATCCGGGACAGGGTGGTCACTTT.

This clone has only one observation. The rearrangement uses TRBV9 and TRBJ2-3; TRBD2 aligns across 9 bases. The CDR3 runs 16 residues. CDR1 is SGDLS and CDR2 is YYNGEE in the germline V gene. V shed 4 bases, J shed 0 bases, and the junction held 6 bases outside the gene matches. CDR3 nucleotide sequence: TGTGCCAGCAGCCCGGGACTAGCCGTAAGCACAGATACGCAGTATTTT. Translated: CASSPGLAVSTDTQYF.

The chain carries TRBV5-4 and TRBJ2-7, with TRBD2 identical over 13 bases. The CDR3 loop spans 15 amino acids. Trimming removed 4 bases from V and 2 bases from J; junction bases left unmatched: 3. Germline-derived CDR1 and CDR2 are SGHNT and YYREEE (reference sequence). The CDR3 nucleotides are TGTGCCAGCAGCGGGGGACTAGCGGGGACCTACGAGCAGTACTTC. As protein: CASSGGLAGTYEQYF.

The CDR3 coding sequence is TGTGCCAGCAGTTTAATTGTCGGGTTCCCGAACACTGAAGCTTTCTTT. This gives the protein CASSLIVGFPNTEAFF. The V call is TRBV28, the J call TRBJ1-1; D call uncertain. Trimming removed 2 bases from V and 1 base from J, with 14 bases in between. Germline loops: CDR1 MDHEN, CDR2 SYDVKM. This CDR3 is 16 amino acids long. Using reference TRBV28 and TRBJ1-1 for the parts outside the CDR3, the full variable domain is DVKVTQSSRYLVKRTGEKVFLECVQDMDHENMFWYRQDPGLGLRLIYFSYDVKMKEKGDIPEGYSVSREKKERFSLILESASTNQTSMYLCASSLIVGFPNTEAFFGQGTRLTVV.

The rearrangement links TRBV4-2 to TRBJ2-1; no reliable D call. The CDR3 has 16 amino acids. Trimming removed 1 base at V and 0 bases at J, with 10 bases between. CDR1 is LGHNA and CDR2 is YNFKEQ in the germline V gene. The CDR3 nucleotides read TGTGCCAGCAGCCAAGTCTTTGTAGACTCCTACAATGAGCAGTTCTTC. Its protein product is CASSQVFVDSYNEQFF.

This chain joins TRBV4-3 and TRBJ2-2; TRBD2 matches 10 bases. This CDR3 region has 17 residues. Trimming removed 4 bases from V and 6 bases from J; junction bases left unmatched: 11. The germline V gene encodes CDR1 LGHNA and CDR2 YSLEER. The CDR3 sequence: CASSREAGAGGAGELFF. The CDR3 region has the DNA TGCGCCAGCAGCCGAGAAGCGGGAGCGGGGGGGGCCGGGGAGCTGTTTTTT.

This clone occurred a few times. V gene TRBV7-3 combines with J gene TRBJ1-2, with 7 positions matching TRBD1. The V and J ends lost 3 bases and 7 bases, in that order; junction bases with no gene match: 17. This CDR3 comprises 17 residues. Looked up from germline, CDR1 is SGHTA and CDR2 is FQGTGA. The CDR3 DNA reads as TGTGCCAGCAGCTTGACGCATCCGGGACAGTTCGGCGGTGGCTACACCTTC. Amino acids: CASSLTHPGQFGGGYTF.